This T cell receptor (beta chain) was observed in a study of blood T cells in healthy people across ages. The CDR3 is made up of 15 amino acids. J was trimmed by 5 bases and V by 5 bases; bases with no gene match: 14. Per the germline V gene, CDR1 is DFQATT and CDR2 is SNEGSKA (reference sequence). This clonotype has a count of ten or more. With a J-beta primer mix and a sample-barcoded 5' primer, a second PCR ran 7 to 11 cycles. At least 2.5 million CDR3-containing paired-end reads were obtained per sample. Each CDR3 protein gets one entry after TCRdb re-called the 5' RACE reads with MiXCR. The sample consists of hundreds of thousands of distinct CDR3 sequences, about 46% of them appearing once.

The rearrangement joins TRBV20-1 to TRBJ2-7; 8 bases map to TRBD1. The specimen sequenced was blood. The clonotype was recovered from a man older than 75 in good health. The DNA for the CDR3 is TGCAGTGCTCCCAGGGGTGGGACAGGAGGACACGAGCAGTACTTC. Protein product: CSAPRGGTGGHEQYF.